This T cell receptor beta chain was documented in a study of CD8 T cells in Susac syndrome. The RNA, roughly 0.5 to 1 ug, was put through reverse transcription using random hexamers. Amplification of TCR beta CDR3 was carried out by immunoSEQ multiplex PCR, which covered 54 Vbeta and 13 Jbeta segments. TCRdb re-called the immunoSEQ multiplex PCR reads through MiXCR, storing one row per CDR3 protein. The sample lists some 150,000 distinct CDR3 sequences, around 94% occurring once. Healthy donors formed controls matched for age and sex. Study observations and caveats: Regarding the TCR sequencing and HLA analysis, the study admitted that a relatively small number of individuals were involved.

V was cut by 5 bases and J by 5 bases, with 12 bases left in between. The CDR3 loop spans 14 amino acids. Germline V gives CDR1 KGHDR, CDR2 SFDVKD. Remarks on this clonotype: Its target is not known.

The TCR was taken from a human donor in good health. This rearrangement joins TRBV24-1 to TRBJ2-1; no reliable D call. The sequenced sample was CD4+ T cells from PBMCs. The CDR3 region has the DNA TGTGCCACCAGTGCAGCGCCGGGCCACAATGAGCAGTTCTTC. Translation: CATSAAPGHNEQFF.